The 26 T cell receptor beta chains below come from one sample, sequenced in a study of a mutant IDH1 vaccine in newly diagnosed glioma. The repertoire was sequenced with immunoSEQ multiplex PCR; TCRdb's copy has only in-frame clones and lacks some. The data hold 100,000 to 150,000 clones, with over 75% observed a single time. No antigens are known for them. Noted time point: week 11, during vaccination. Mutant IDH1 20-mer peptide, at 300 ug, made up each vaccine dose, with topical imiquimod. Here the sequenced sample was PBMCs, taken from a glioma patient whose treatment included an IDH1 peptide vaccine. These receptors were collected from a man aged 35-49 years with glioma.

V is TRBV5-6 and J is TRBJ2-6; tentatively, D is TRBD1 (6 bases). Trimming took 4 bases from V and 2 from J, leaving 10 bases between them. Germline V CDR1 and CDR2: SGHDT, YYEEEE. The CDR3 has 15 residues. The CDR3 sequence is CASSAAGAGANVLTF. The CDR3 coding sequence is TGTGCCAGCAGCGCGGCAGGGGCTGGGGCCAACGTCCTGACTTTC.

This chain connects TRBV19 to TRBJ1-5, with 7 bases that match TRBD1. CDR3 length equals 14 residues. V lost 5 bases, J lost 7 bases, and 8 bases stayed unmatched. The V gene's germline CDR1 is LNHDA and CDR2 SQIVND (reference sequence). The CDR3 reads CASSGQGVRQPQHF. Written as DNA, the CDR3 is TGTGCCAGTAGTGGGCAGGGGGTTCGGCAGCCCCAGCATTTT.

The CDR3 sequence is CASSLDRDYGYTF. CDR3 nucleotides: TGCGCCAGCAGCTTGGACAGGGACTATGGCTACACCTTC. The chain joins TRBV5-1 to TRBJ1-2; TRBD1 is a possible D gene (6 bases). The CDR3 has 13 residues. V was trimmed by 0 bases and J by 3 bases, leaving 6 bases between them. The germline V gene has CDR1 SGHRS and CDR2 YFSETQ. Full variable domain (missing parts from reference TRBV5-1 and TRBJ1-2): KAGVTQTPRYLIKTRGQQVTLSCSPISGHRSVSWYQQTPGQGLQFLFEYFSETQRNKGNFPGRFSGRQFSNSRSEMNVSTLELGDSALYLCASSLDRDYGYTFGSGTRLTVV.

The V call is TRBV7-8, the J call TRBJ2-7, with no clear D. From germline, CDR1 is SGHVS and CDR2 FQNEAQ. The CDR3 is 14 residues long. V was pared by 0 bases and J by 2 bases, with 8 bases between. The CDR3 DNA reads TGTGCCAGCAGCTTAGCTACCGGACCCTACGAGCAGTACTTC. It specifies CASSLATGPYEQYF.

The CDR3: CASSVDWTGGTEAFF. CDR3 in DNA: TGTGCCAGCAGCGTAGACTGGACAGGGGGCACTGAAGCTTTCTTT. The rearrangement uses TRBV9 and TRBJ1-1; 10 positions agree with TRBD1. The CDR3 covers 15 residues. V lost 0 bases, J lost 4 bases, and 3 bases stayed unmatched. Per the germline V gene, CDR1 is SGDLS and CDR2 is YYNGEE. Full variable domain (remainder filled in from reference TRBV9 and TRBJ1-1): DSGVTQTPKHLITATGQRVTLRCSPRSGDLSVYWYQQSLDQGLQFLIQYYNGEERAKGNILERFSAQQFPDLHSELNLSSLELGDSALYFCASSVDWTGGTEAFFGQGTRLTVV.

The V call is TRBV9, the J call TRBJ2-6; 7 bases are shared with TRBD2. CDR1 and CDR2 (germline): SGDLS, YYNGEE. This CDR3 has 18 residues. V was clipped by 6 bases and J by 2 bases; unmatched bases: 14. The CDR3 reads CASTSGRVLLTGANVLTF. Here the CDR3 DNA reads TGTGCCAGCACCTCGGGGAGGGTACTGCTGACTGGGGCCAACGTCCTGACTTTC.

This rearrangement joins TRBV5-1 to TRBJ2-2; D unresolved. Trimming removed 2 bases from V and 1 base from J, with 12 bases in between. The CDR3 runs 16 residues. Germline V gene lookup returns CDR1 SGHRS and CDR2 YFSETQ. The CDR3 region is CASSFFLPGNTGELFF. The CDR3 nucleotides read TGCGCCAGCAGCTTTTTTTTGCCAGGGAACACCGGGGAGCTGTTTTTT.

The sample holds one count of this clone. This rearrangement joins TRBV7-9 to TRBJ1-5; 11 nucleotides align to TRBD1. CDR3 length: 17 residues. V gave up 5 bases and J gave up 2 bases; unmatched junction bases: 8. Germline values: CDR1 SEHNR, CDR2 FQNEAQ (reference sequence). Written as DNA, the CDR3 is TGTGCCAGCAGCATCCGGACAGGGGGCTTCGGCAATCAGCCCCAGCATTTT. It is translated as CASSIRTGGFGNQPQHF. Filled out from reference TRBV7-9 and TRBJ1-5, the complete variable domain reads DTGVSQNPRHKITKRGQNVTFRCDPISEHNRLYWYRQTLGQGPEFLTYFQNEAQLEKSRLLSDRFSAERPKGSFSTLEIQRTEQGDSAMYLCASSIRTGGFGNQPQHFGDGTRLSIL.

The chain employs TRBV6-5 and TRBJ2-2; no definite D call. The CDR3 has 16 residues. The V end lost 2 bases, the J end lost 5 bases, and 15 bases lay between the germline ends. Germline loops: CDR1 MNHEY, CDR2 SVGAGI. The CDR3 reads CASSYLHFGLTGELFF. CDR3 coding DNA: TGTGCCAGCAGTTACCTACATTTTGGCCTGACCGGGGAGCTGTTTTTT.

This chain uses TRBV11-1 with TRBJ2-7, with TRBD2 matching over 13 bases. The CDR3 totals 16 residues. V lost 0 bases, J lost 2 bases, and 1 base stayed unmatched. In germline, CDR1 is SGHAT, CDR2 FQDESV (reference sequence). This CDR3 is CASSLAGLAGTYEQYF. CDR3 sequence (DNA): TGTGCCAGCAGCTTAGCGGGACTAGCGGGGACCTACGAGCAGTACTTC.

J is TRBJ1-1 and V is TRBV7-3, with TRBD1 matching 9 bases. CDR3 size: 16 residues. The V and J ends lost 5 bases and 3 bases, in that order; junction bases with no gene match: 10. The germline gives CDR1 SGHTA, CDR2 FQGTGA. CDR3 sequence reads: CASSPRGDRVDTEAFF. Written as DNA, the CDR3 is TGTGCCAGCAGCCCCCGGGGGGACAGGGTGGACACTGAAGCTTTCTTT.

This clone was detected ten times or more. The J gene is TRBJ2-7, the V gene TRBV2; D is perhaps TRBD1 (5 bases). CDR1 is SNHLY and CDR2 is FYNNEI in the germline V gene. The length of the CDR3 is 15 residues. Trimming took off 2 bases at V and 7 bases at J, with 18 bases between the two ends. CDR3: CASSERVGRVYEQYF. CDR3 bases: TGTGCCAGCAGTGAAAGGGTCGGCAGGGTTTATGAGCAGTACTTC.

The chain recombines TRBV25-1 with TRBJ1-2; D remains unclear. The V end was cut by 4 bases, the J end by 2 bases, with 11 bases between. The germline V gene encodes CDR1 MGHDK and CDR2 SYGVNS. The CDR3 runs to 14 residues. CDR3 region: CASSGSVGNYGYTF. CDR3 sequence (DNA): TGTGCCAGCAGTGGATCAGTGGGGAACTATGGCTACACCTTC.

This clone appeared once. CDR3 loop: CASRDGANYGYTF. The CDR3, as DNA: TGTGCCAGCAGAGACGGTGCTAACTATGGCTACACCTTC. V is TRBV5-4 and J is TRBJ1-2; D ambiguous. The V end was cut by 5 bases, the J end by 0 bases, with 8 bases between. CDR3 size: 13 residues. The germline V gene has CDR1 SGHNT and CDR2 YYREEE (reference sequence).

V is TRBV19 and J is TRBJ1-2; D is possibly TRBD1 (5 bases). Germline CDR1 and CDR2: LNHDA and SQIVND (reference sequence). The CDR3 runs 14 residues. V was trimmed by 1 base and J by 8 bases, leaving 14 bases between them. The CDR3: CASSIAPDTGGYTF. The DNA of the CDR3 is TGTGCCAGTAGTATAGCTCCGGACACGGGGGGCTACACCTTC.

This clone appeared a few times. The CDR3 protein is CASRGNTGELFF. DNA for the CDR3: TGTGCCAGCAGAGGGAACACCGGGGAGCTGTTTTTT. J is TRBJ2-2 and V is TRBV28; D is ambiguous. This CDR3 has 12 residues. Germline V gene lookup returns CDR1 MDHEN and CDR2 SYDVKM. V was pared by 6 bases and J by 1 base, with 3 bases between.

This clone was detected a few times. The chain recombines TRBV19 with TRBJ1-6, with 8 bases aligning to TRBD1. V shed 3 bases, J shed 10 bases, and the junction held 8 bases outside the gene matches. The V gene's germline CDR1 is LNHDA and CDR2 SQIVND (reference sequence). This CDR3 contains 15 residues. CDR3 DNA: TGTGCCAGTAGTATCAGACCTACAGGGGGATCACCCCTCCACTTT. This gives the protein CASSIRPTGGSPLHF.

The V call is TRBV7-9, the J call TRBJ2-3; TRBD1 aligns across 7 bases. Trimming removed 6 bases from V and 0 bases from J; junction bases left unmatched: 6. This CDR3 comprises 15 residues. Germline CDR1 SEHNR, CDR2 FQNEAQ (reference sequence). The CDR3 nucleotides read TGTGCCAGCAGTTCTACAGGGGCCAGCACAGATACGCAGTATTTT. Its translation: CASSSTGASTDTQYF.

The chain uses TRBV18 and TRBJ2-5; D unclear. The V and J ends lost 0 bases and 2 bases respectively, with 4 bases between them. The CDR3 contains 13 residues. Germline V gene lookup returns CDR1 KGHSH and CDR2 LQKENI. The CDR3 DNA follows: TGTGCCAGCTCACCACCGGTTCAAGAGACCCAGTACTTC. This sequence encodes CASSPPVQETQYF.

The V call is TRBV5-4, the J call TRBJ2-3, with 11 nucleotides matching TRBD2. Germline lookup yields CDR1 SGHNT and CDR2 YYREEE (reference sequence). There are 16 residues in the CDR3. J lost 1 base, V lost 4 bases, and 5 bases had no gene match. The CDR3 sequence: CASSPGTSGRTDTQYF. Written as DNA, the CDR3 is TGTGCCAGCAGCCCCGGGACTAGCGGTCGCACAGATACGCAGTATTTT. Based on the CDR3 plus reference TRBV5-4 and TRBJ2-3, the full variable domain is ETGVTQSPTHLIKTRGQQVTLRCSSQSGHNTVSWYQQALGQGPQFIFQYYREEENGRGNFPPRFSGLQFPNYSSELNVNALELDDSALYLCASSPGTSGRTDTQYFGPGTRLTVL.

This clone was seen only once. J is TRBJ1-3 and V is TRBV11-2; 7 nucleotides agree with TRBD1. The J segment lost 4 bases and the V segment lost 1 base, leaving 4 bases of the junction unmatched. Germline assignment: CDR1 SGHAT and CDR2 FQNNGV. The CDR3 consists of 15 residues. The CDR3: CASSLVDRVGNTIYF. The CDR3 bases are TGTGCCAGCAGCTTAGTAGACAGGGTCGGAAACACCATATATTTT. The entire variable domain, with the rest obtained from reference TRBV11-2 and TRBJ1-3, is as follows: EAGVAQSPRYKIIEKRQSVAFWCNPISGHATLYWYQQILGQGPKLLIQFQNNGVVDDSQLPKDRFSAERLKGVDSTLKIQPAKLEDSAVYLCASSLVDRVGNTIYFGEGSWLTVV.

The DNA of the CDR3 is TGTGCCAGCAGCTTAGCGGCAGTCTCCTACGAGCAGTACTTC. Translation: CASSLAAVSYEQYF. V is TRBV7-8 and J is TRBJ2-7; no clear D gene. CDR1 SGHVS and CDR2 FQNEAQ come from the germline V gene. Trimming pared 0 bases from V and 0 bases from J, leaving 6 bases between. The length of the CDR3 is 14 residues.

The chain uses TRBV6-6 and TRBJ2-3, with TRBD2 matching over 11 bases. CDR3 size: 16 residues. CDR1 and CDR2 (germline): MNHNY, SVGAGI (reference sequence). V lost 7 bases and J lost 5; bases outside the gene matches: 11. The CDR3 coding sequence is TGTGCCAGCACTATATTAGCGGGGGGGCCCGAAGATACGCAGTATTTT. As protein: CASTILAGGPEDTQYF.

This clone was found once. The genes are TRBV18 and TRBJ1-5; D call uncertain. Germline CDR1 and CDR2: KGHSH and LQKENI. Trimming shortened V by 2 bases and J by 0 bases, and 5 bases separated the two germline ends. There are 14 residues in the CDR3. This chain's CDR3 is CASSPDISNQPQHF. The CDR3 coding sequence is TGTGCCAGCTCACCAGACATTAGCAATCAGCCCCAGCATTTT.

This sequence joins TRBV7-6 and TRBJ1-3; no reliable D call. The CDR3 runs to 13 residues. CDR1 SGHVS and CDR2 FNYEAQ come from the germline V gene. Trimming left V 5 bases short and J 4 bases short, with 9 bases between. The CDR3 sequence: CASSASGGNTIYF. In DNA, the CDR3 is TGTGCCAGCAGCGCCTCGGGGGGAAACACCATATATTTT.

The rearrangement uses TRBV11-3 and TRBJ1-1; D gene uncertain. The length of the CDR3 is 15 residues. In germline, CDR1 is SGHNT, CDR2 YENEEA. V lost 0 bases, J lost 0 bases, and 8 bases lay in between. In DNA form, the CDR3 reads TGTGCCAGCAGCTTAGATCGCCCAGTGAACACTGAAGCTTTCTTT. The encoded protein is CASSLDRPVNTEAFF.